Below are 10 T cell receptor beta chains sequenced from a single sample in a study of regulatory T cells in long-lasting Graves disease. TCR beta libraries were built with iRepertoire HTBI primers and Arm-PCR of CDR3 regions. TCRdb independently ran MiXCR on the multiplex PCR reads; one entry per CDR3 protein. The sample lists roughly 450,000 distinct CDR3 sequences, about 22% occurring once. Time point meaning: persistent/refractory GD, antithyroid drugs over 5 years with positive TRAb. With RNA extracted from PBMCs as input, the TCR library was made. Sequenced material: peripheral blood mononuclear cells (PBMCs), taken when the disease was refractory, from a patient treated with antithyroid drugs. These receptors were taken from a female donor with Graves disease.

V and J are TRBV4-1 and TRBJ1-1; 8 nucleotides agree with TRBD1. There are 15 residues in the CDR3. From germline, CDR1 is MGHRA and CDR2 YSYEKL. Germline trimming cut 6 bases from V and 4 bases from J; bases unmatched to any gene: 10. CDR3 amino acids: CASRRWTGRGTEAFF. In DNA, the CDR3 is TGCGCCAGCAGACGATGGACAGGGCGTGGCACTGAAGCTTTCTTT.

The rearrangement links TRBV7-2 to TRBJ1-1; 12 bases map to TRBD1. The CDR3 spans 14 residues. V shed 1 base, J shed 12 bases, and the junction held 6 bases outside the gene matches. Germline values: CDR1 SGHTA, CDR2 FQGNSA. The CDR3 sequence: CASSLVGTGGATFF. The CDR3 bases are TGTGCCAGCAGCTTAGTGGGGACAGGGGGCGCAACTTTCTTT.

V is TRBV24-1 and J is TRBJ1-5, with a possible D match to TRBD1 (6 bases). Per the germline V gene, CDR1 is KGHDR and CDR2 is SFDVKD. The CDR3 consists of 15 residues. V was cut by 3 bases and J by 11 bases, with 19 bases left in between. CDR3 sequence reads: CATSDPTGSSDSQHF. The CDR3 DNA follows: TGTGCCACCAGTGATCCTACAGGGTCGAGCGATTCCCAGCATTTT.

The chain combines TRBV7-9 with TRBJ2-1; 7 nucleotides agree with TRBD2. The CDR3 is 17 residues long. CDR1 is SEHNR and CDR2 is FQNEAQ in the germline V gene (reference sequence). The J segment lost 7 bases and the V segment lost 5 bases, leaving 17 bases of the junction unmatched. CDR3 sequence: CASSLSAGLTPRNEQFF. CDR3 nucleotide sequence: TGTGCCAGCAGCCTTAGTGCGGGACTAACCCCTAGGAATGAGCAGTTCTTC.

This clonotype showed up just once. One end of the junction varies from germline; a read error may be responsible. This rearrangement joins TRBV13 to TRBJ1-5; no firm D call. The V gene's germline CDR1 is PRHDT and CDR2 FYEKMQ (reference sequence). There are 13 residues in the CDR3. CDR3: CVSSEDSNQPQHF. Written as DNA, the CDR3 is TGTGTCAGCAGTGAAGATAGCAATCAGCCCCAGCATTTT. The entire variable domain, with the rest obtained from reference TRBV13 and TRBJ1-5, is as follows: AAGVIQSPRHLIKEKRETATLKCYPIPRHDTVYWYQQGPGQDPQFLISFYEKMQSDKGSIPDRFSAQQFSDYHSELNMSSLELGDSALYFCVSSEDSNQPQHFGDGTRLSIL.

The V and J genes are TRBV12-3 or TRBV12-4 and TRBJ2-3, with D perhaps TRBD1 or TRBD2 (6 bases each). Trimming removed 4 bases from V and 6 bases from J, with 20 bases in between. This CDR3 comprises 16 residues. The CDR3 loop is CASSSEGLGAGDTQYF. CDR3 bases: TGTGCCAGCAGTTCCGAGGGACTGGGGGCTGGGGATACGCAGTATTTT.

This sequence joins TRBV3-1 and TRBJ2-7, with 7 nucleotides matching TRBD1. J gave up 2 bases and V 0 bases, and 13 bases lay outside the gene matches. Looked up from germline, CDR1 is LGHDT and CDR2 is YNNKEL (reference sequence). There are 18 residues in the CDR3. The CDR3 spells CASSQEAVSWDRPYEQYF. The CDR3 bases are TGTGCCAGCAGCCAAGAGGCGGTATCCTGGGACAGACCCTACGAGCAGTACTTC.

This clonotype was picked up a small number of times. The chain uses TRBV24-1 and TRBJ2-6; D not certain. Trimming took 4 bases from V and 1 from J, leaving 4 bases between them. Germline V gene data show CDR1 as KGHDR and CDR2 as SFDVKD. The CDR3 runs 14 residues. The chain's CDR3 is CATSDVSGANVLTF. The CDR3 bases are TGTGCCACCAGTGACGTTTCTGGGGCCAACGTCCTGACTTTC.

This chain links TRBV10-3 with TRBJ2-5; TRBD1 agrees at 11 bases. This CDR3 has 15 amino acids. Germline V gene lookup returns CDR1 ENHRY and CDR2 SYGVKD. J was trimmed by 5 bases and V by 4 bases; bases with no gene match: 6. For the CDR3, the DNA is TGTGCCATCAGTGGGGACAGGGGGATCGGGGAGACCCAGTACTTC. Translation gives CAISGDRGIGETQYF.

This clonotype occurred a few times. The chain links TRBV10-3 to TRBJ1-2; possible D gene TRBD1, 6 bases. The V gene lost 1 base and the J gene lost 2 bases, with 20 bases spanning the gap. This CDR3 is 18 amino acids long. CDR1 and CDR2 (germline): ENHRY, SYGVKD. CDR3 residues: CAISEWGGQFNLNYGYTF. The CDR3 DNA is TGTGCCATCAGTGAGTGGGGGGGCCAGTTTAACCTCAACTATGGCTACACCTTC.